This TCR beta chain was sequenced in a study of T-cell reconstitution after alpha-beta-depleted transplantation in children. Study results and caveats: By about two months after transplant, alpha-beta T cells reportedly arose from several hundred graft clones that had expanded. The high TCRbeta diversity at day 60 in some patients came from surviving recipient T cells and thymic progenitors. T-cell numbers and diversity one year post-transplant derived largely from freshly generated T cells.

This clonotype was recorded at least ten times. Its antigen remains unidentified. The J segment lost 4 bases and the V segment lost 4 bases, leaving 6 bases of the junction unmatched. Germline CDR1 reads SGHAT; CDR2 reads FQNNGV. The CDR3 spans 15 residues. Unique molecular identifiers were used to barcode this TCRbeta library. TCRdb re-called the PCR reads through MiXCR, storing one row per CDR3 protein. The top ten hold around 0.76% of the sample, which has 670,000 or so distinct CDR3 sequences, about 12% seen once. The chain links TRBV11-2 to TRBJ2-3; TRBD2 agrees at 9 bases. Sequencing used PBMCs, obtained before TCRalphabeta/CD19-depleted stem cell transplant. The receptor comes from a girl between 2 and 10 years old with congenital amegakaryocytic thrombocytopenia, due to receive a stem cell transplant. As DNA, the CDR3 is TGTGCCAGCAGCTCAATTAGCGGGAGTGCAGATACGCAGTATTTT. Its protein product is CASSSISGSADTQYF.